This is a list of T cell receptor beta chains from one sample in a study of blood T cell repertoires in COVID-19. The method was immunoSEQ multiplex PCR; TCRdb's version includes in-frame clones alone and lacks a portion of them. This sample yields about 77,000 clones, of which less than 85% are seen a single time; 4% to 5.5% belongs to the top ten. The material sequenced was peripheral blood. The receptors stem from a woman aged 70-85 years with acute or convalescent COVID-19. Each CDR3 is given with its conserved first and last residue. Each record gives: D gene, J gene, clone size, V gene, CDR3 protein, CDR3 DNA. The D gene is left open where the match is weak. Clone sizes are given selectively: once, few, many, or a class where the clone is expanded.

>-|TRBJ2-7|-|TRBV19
CASSHEQGIYEQYF
TGTGCCAGTAGTCACGAACAGGGAATCTACGAGCAGTACTTC
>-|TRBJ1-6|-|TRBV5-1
CASSLGSQSSYNSPLHF
TGCGCCAGCAGCTTGGGGAGCCAAAGCTCCTATAATTCACCCCTCCACTTT
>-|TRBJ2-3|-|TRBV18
CASSPLRWDTQYF
TGTGCCAGCTCACCCCTGAGGTGGGATACGCAGTATTTT
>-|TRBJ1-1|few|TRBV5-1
CASSPGQYTEAFF
TGCGCCAGCAGCCCAGGACAGTACACTGAAGCTTTCTTT
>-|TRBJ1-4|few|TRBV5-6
CASSFAGPNEKLFF
TGTGCCAGCAGCTTCGCTGGGCCTAATGAAAAACTGTTTTTT
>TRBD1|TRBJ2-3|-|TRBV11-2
CASSFPTGVGVDTQYF
TGTGCCAGCAGCTTCCCGACAGGGGTGGGTGTAGATACGCAGTATTTT
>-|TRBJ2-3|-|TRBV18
CASSPSHRAGADTQYF
TGTGCCAGCTCACCATCGCACAGGGCGGGAGCAGATACGCAGTATTTT
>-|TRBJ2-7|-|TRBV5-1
CASSIAGALSYEQYF
TGCGCCAGCAGCATCGCGGGGGCCCTCTCCTACGAGCAGTACTTC
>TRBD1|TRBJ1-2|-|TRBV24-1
CATSEPDRVGHGYTF
TGTGCCACCAGTGAACCGGACAGGGTGGGTCATGGCTACACCTTC
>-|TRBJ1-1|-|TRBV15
CATSTRNRLKAFF
TGTGCCACCAGCACCAGGAACCGTCTAAAAGCTTTCTTT
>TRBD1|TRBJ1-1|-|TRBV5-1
CASSLTGRTEAFF
TGCGCCAGCAGCCTGACAGGGCGGACTGAAGCTTTCTTT
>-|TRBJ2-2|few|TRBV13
CASRRAGNTGELFF
TGTGCCAGCAGAAGAGCGGGCAACACCGGGGAGCTGTTTTTT
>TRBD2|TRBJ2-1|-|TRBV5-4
CASSLALAANEQFF
TGTGCCAGCAGCTTGGCACTAGCGGCCAATGAGCAGTTCTTC
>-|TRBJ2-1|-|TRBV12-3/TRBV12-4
CASSLVRSVQFF
TGTGCCAGCAGTTTAGTCCGGAGCGTCCAGTTCTTC
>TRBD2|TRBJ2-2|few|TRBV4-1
CASSQVALRLAGTSGTGELFF
TGCGCCAGCAGCCAAGTTGCGCTTCGACTAGCGGGGACGTCGGGGACCGGGGAGCTGTTTTTT
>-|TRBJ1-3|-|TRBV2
CASLGRSGNTIYF
TGTGCCAGCTTGGGGAGGTCTGGAAACACCATATATTTT
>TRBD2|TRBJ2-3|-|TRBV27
CASSPVDSGGDTDTQYF
TGTGCCAGCAGTCCCGTAGATAGCGGGGGGGACACAGATACGCAGTATTTT
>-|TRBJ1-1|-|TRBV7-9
CASRHTGPEAFF
TGTGCCAGCAGACACACAGGGCCTGAAGCTTTCTTT
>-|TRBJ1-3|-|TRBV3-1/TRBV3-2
CASSQDTFTGLSGNTIYF
TGTGCCAGCAGCCAAGATACTTTCACAGGGCTCTCTGGAAACACCATATATTTT
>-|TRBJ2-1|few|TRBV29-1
CSVNGGSSYNEQFF
TGCAGCGTTAACGGGGGAAGCTCCTACAATGAGCAGTTCTTC
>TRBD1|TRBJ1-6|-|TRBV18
CASSPRQGENSPLHF
TGTGCCAGCTCACCACGGCAGGGGGAGAATTCACCCCTCCACTTT
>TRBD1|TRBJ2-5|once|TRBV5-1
CASSKGQEQETQYF
TGCGCCAGCAGCAAGGGACAGGAGCAAGAGACCCAGTACTTC
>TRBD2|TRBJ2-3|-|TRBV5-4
CASSLVGGGLSDTQYF
TGTGCCAGCAGCTTGGTCGGGGGGGGCCTTTCAGATACGCAGTATTTT
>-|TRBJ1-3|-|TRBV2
CASSPQFSGNTIYF
TGTGCCAGCAGTCCCCAGTTCTCTGGAAACACCATATATTTT
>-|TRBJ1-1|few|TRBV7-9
CASTSPGGVGNTEAFF
TGTGCCAGCACCTCCCCCGGCGGGGTGGGGAACACTGAAGCTTTCTTT
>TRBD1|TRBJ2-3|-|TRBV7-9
CASSLLPGQGTTDTQYF
TGTGCCAGCAGCCTCCTGCCGGGACAGGGAACCACAGATACGCAGTATTTT
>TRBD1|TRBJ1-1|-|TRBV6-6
CASSSGQPGTEAFF
TGTGCCAGCAGTTCGGGACAGCCTGGGACTGAAGCTTTCTTT
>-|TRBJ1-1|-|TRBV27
CASSPRGMTEAFF
TGTGCCAGCAGCCCACGAGGCATGACTGAAGCTTTCTTT
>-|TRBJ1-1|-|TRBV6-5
CASSYGSTEAFF
TGTGCCAGCAGTTACGGCTCCACTGAAGCTTTCTTT
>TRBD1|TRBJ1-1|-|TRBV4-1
CASSQEPGGLTEAFF
TGCGCCAGCAGCCAAGAACCAGGGGGCCTCACTGAAGCTTTCTTT
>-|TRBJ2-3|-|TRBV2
CASSPRGGETDTQYF
TGTGCCAGCAGTCCAAGGGGGGGGGAAACAGATACGCAGTATTTT
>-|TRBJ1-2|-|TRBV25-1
CASSDPGANYGYTF
TGTGCCAGCAGTGATCCAGGGGCCAACTATGGCTACACCTTC
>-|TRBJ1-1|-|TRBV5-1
CASSLLEGTEAFF
TGCGCCAGCAGCTTGTTGGAGGGAACTGAAGCTTTCTTT
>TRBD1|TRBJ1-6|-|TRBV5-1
CASSLAGTGPGNSPLHF
TGCGCCAGCAGCTTGGCCGGGACAGGGCCGGGGAATTCACCCCTCCACTTT
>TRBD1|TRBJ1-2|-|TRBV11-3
CASSLAGGSNYGYTF
TGTGCCAGCAGCTTAGCAGGGGGCAGCAACTATGGCTACACCTTC
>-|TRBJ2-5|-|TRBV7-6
CASSPGVGTRIQETQYF
TGTGCCAGCAGCCCAGGGGTTGGGACACGAATTCAAGAGACCCAGTACTTC
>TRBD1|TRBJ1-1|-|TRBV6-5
CASIGQVNTEAFF
TGTGCCAGCATCGGACAGGTGAACACTGAAGCTTTCTTT
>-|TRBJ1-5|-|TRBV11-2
CASTTSQGAPDNQPQHF
TGTGCCAGCACCACCTCCCAAGGGGCCCCGGACAATCAGCCCCAGCATTTT
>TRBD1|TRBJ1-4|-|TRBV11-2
CASSPPGQGPEKLFF
TGTGCCAGCAGTCCACCGGGACAGGGCCCTGAAAAACTGTTTTTT
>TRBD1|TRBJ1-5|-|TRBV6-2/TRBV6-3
CASSPEGANQPQHF
TGTGCCAGCAGTCCCGAGGGGGCTAATCAGCCCCAGCATTTT
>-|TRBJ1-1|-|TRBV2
CASSQGMNTEAFF
TGTGCCAGCAGTCAGGGAATGAACACTGAAGCTTTCTTT
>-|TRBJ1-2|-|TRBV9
CASSPSPEGTNYGYTF
TGTGCCAGCAGCCCCTCCCCGGAGGGGACTAACTATGGCTACACCTTC
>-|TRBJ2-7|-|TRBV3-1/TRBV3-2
CASSQDQGYEQYF
TGTGCCAGCAGCCAAGATCAGGGCTACGAGCAGTACTTC
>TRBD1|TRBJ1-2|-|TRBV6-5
CASSYIGTANYGYTF
TGTGCCAGCAGCTATATCGGGACAGCTAACTATGGCTACACCTTC
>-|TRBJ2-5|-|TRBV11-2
CASSLLRTVGETQYF
TGTGCCAGCAGCTTATTGCGGACAGTGGGGGAGACCCAGTACTTC
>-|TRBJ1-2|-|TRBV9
CASSRRDTNYGYTF
TGTGCCAGCAGCCGAAGAGACACTAACTATGGCTACACCTTC